Sequencing of this T cell receptor beta chain was carried out in a study of shared T cell receptors in the human thymus. Looked up from germline, CDR1 is MNHNS and CDR2 is SASEGT. The CDR3 has 15 residues. Trimming removed 0 bases at V and 9 bases at J, with 18 bases between. The data were produced by immunoSEQ multiplex PCR, yet TCRdb's version contains in-frame clones alone and is incomplete. In the table there are under 450,000 clones, about 95% of which are singletons. Specimen: thymocytes. This TCR derives from a human donor. This chain links TRBV6-1 with TRBJ2-7, with D hard to call. Here the CDR3 reads CASSEARLGDKGQYF. The DNA for the CDR3 is TGTGCCAGCAGTGAAGCTAGACTTGGAGACAAGGGGCAGTACTTC.